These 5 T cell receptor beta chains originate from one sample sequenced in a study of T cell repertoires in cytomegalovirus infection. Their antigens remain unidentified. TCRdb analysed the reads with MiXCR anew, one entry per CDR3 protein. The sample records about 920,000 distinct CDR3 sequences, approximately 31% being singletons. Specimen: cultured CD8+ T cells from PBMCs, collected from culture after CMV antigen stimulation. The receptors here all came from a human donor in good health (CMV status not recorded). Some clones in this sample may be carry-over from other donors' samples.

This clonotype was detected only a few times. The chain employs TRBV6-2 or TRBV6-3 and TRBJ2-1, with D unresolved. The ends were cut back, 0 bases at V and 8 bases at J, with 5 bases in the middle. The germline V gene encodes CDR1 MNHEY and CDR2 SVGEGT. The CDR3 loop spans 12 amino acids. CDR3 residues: CASSYSRYEQFF. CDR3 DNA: TGTGCCAGCAGTTACTCGAGGTATGAGCAGTTCTTC.

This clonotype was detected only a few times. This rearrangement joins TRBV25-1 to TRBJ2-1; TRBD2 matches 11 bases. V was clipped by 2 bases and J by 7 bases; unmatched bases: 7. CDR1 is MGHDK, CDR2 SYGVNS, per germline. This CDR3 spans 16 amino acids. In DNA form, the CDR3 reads TGTGCCAGCAGTGAAATGGGACTAGCGGTCAAGAATGAGCAGTTCTTC. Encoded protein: CASSEMGLAVKNEQFF.

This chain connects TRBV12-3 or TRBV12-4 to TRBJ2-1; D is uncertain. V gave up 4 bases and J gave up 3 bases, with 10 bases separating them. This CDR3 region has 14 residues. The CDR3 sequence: CASSSIWGYNEQFF. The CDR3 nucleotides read TGTGCCAGCAGTTCTATTTGGGGCTACAATGAGCAGTTCTTC.

CDR3 nucleotides: TGTGCCAGCAGTCCACAGGGTCCGCTTTTCAATGAGCAGTTCTTC. Its translation: CASSPQGPLFNEQFF. The chain employs TRBV7-3 and TRBJ2-1; maybe TRBD1 (6 bases). Trimming removed 6 bases from V and 6 bases from J, with 18 bases in between. This CDR3 has 15 amino acids. Germline V gene lookup returns CDR1 SGHTA and CDR2 FQGTGA.

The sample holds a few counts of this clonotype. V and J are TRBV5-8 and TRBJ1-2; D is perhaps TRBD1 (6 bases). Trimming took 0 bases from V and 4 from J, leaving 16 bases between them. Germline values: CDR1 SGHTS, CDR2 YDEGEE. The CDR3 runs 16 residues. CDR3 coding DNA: TGTGCCAGCAGCTTGGAGGCAGGGGAGACGATCTATGGCTACACCTTC. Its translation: CASSLEAGETIYGYTF.